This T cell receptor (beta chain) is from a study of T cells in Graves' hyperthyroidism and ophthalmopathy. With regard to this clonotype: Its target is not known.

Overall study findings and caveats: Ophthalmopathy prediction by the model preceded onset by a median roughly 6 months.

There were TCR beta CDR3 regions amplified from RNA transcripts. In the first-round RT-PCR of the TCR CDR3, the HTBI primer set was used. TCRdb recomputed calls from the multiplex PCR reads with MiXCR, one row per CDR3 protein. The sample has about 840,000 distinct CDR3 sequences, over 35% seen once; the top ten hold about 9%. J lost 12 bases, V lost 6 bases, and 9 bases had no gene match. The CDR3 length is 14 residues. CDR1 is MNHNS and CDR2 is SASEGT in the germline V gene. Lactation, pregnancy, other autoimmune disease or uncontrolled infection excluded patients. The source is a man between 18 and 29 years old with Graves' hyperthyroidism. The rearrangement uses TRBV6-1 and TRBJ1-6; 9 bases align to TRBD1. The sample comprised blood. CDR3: CASSEQGQGRPLHF. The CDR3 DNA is TGTGCCAGCAGCGAACAGGGACAGGGAAGACCCCTCCACTTT.